This TCR beta chain was obtained from a study of blood T cell repertoires in COVID-19. Looking at the study overall: Italy, Spain and the United States were the sources of the convalescent and acute COVID-19 samples. Nucleic acid was either cDNA or gDNA, and it came from T cells, B-cell-depleted T cells, or PBMCs.

How the authors handled the data: Using reference gene primer amplification, nucleated cell counts were estimated. Profiling relied on immunoSEQ multiplex PCR, and the TCRdb table lists in-frame clones only, not all of them. That table supplies the V and J calls and clone size; D and trimming were determined from the DNA. The sample lists fewer than 650,000 clones, around nine tenths occurring once. CDR1 is SGHRS, CDR2 YFSETQ, per germline. This CDR3 contains 15 residues. Trimming left V 0 bases short and J 0 bases short, with 7 bases between. Enrollment of patients from Seattle took place during active infection, with longitudinal follow-up.

The gene calls are TRBV5-1 and TRBJ2-1; TRBD2 might be the D (5 bases). The TCR was taken from a woman aged 45-65 years with COVID-19, enrolled during active disease. The material sequenced was peripheral blood. CDR3 residues: CASSLVGSSYNEQFF. CDR3 coding DNA: TGCGCCAGCAGCTTGGTGGGGAGCTCCTACAATGAGCAGTTCTTC.